These 30 T cell receptor beta chains were all obtained from the same sample, sequenced in a study of siplizumab effects on memory and regulatory T cells. Method: immunoSEQ multiplex PCR; TCRdb's copy keeps in-frame clones and lacks some. The sample has more than 95,000 clones, over 90% seen once; the top ten hold about 0.62%. The specimen was Tregs sorted from blood. Receptor source: a human donor in good health.

This CDR3 reads CASITQRNTEAFF. The CDR3 DNA sequence: TGTGCCAGCATAACACAGAGGAACACTGAAGCTTTCTTT. The V gene is TRBV6-1, the J gene TRBJ1-1; no firm D call. This CDR3 is 13 amino acids long. V dropped 7 bases and J dropped 1 base, with 10 bases sitting between them. CDR1 and CDR2 (germline): MNHNS, SASEGT.

V usage is TRBV6-6 and J usage is TRBJ1-2; D is unresolved. The CDR3 runs 14 residues. V was shortened by 7 bases and J by 2 bases, with 14 bases between the two germline ends. Germline CDR1 is MNHNY and CDR2 is SVGAGI (reference sequence). CDR3 nucleotides: TGTGCCAGCATCATAGCGGGGATCAACTATGGCTACACCTTC. Residues: CASIIAGINYGYTF.

DNA of the CDR3: TGTGCCAGCGTCGGGCGGGAGACCCAGTACTTC. It encodes CASVGRETQYF. The rearrangement joins TRBV7-9 to TRBJ2-5, with D uncertain. The CDR3 spans 11 residues. The V gene lost 8 bases and the J gene lost 5 bases, with 9 bases spanning the gap. Germline lookup yields CDR1 SEHNR and CDR2 FQNEAQ (reference sequence).

The gene calls are TRBV5-1 and TRBJ2-5; 9 bases agree with TRBD1. The DNA end is more similar to TRBJ2-7, so the J call may be wrong. In germline, CDR1 is SGHRS, CDR2 YFSETQ. This CDR3 is built from 15 residues. CDR3 DNA: TGCGCCAGCAGCCTTACCGGGACAGGGAACTACGAGCAGTACTTC. Translated, it gives CASSLTGTGNYEQYF.

This clone was seen once. This chain uses TRBV7-9 with TRBJ1-2, with D possibly being TRBD1 (5 bases). Trimming stripped 2 bases from V and 6 bases from J, with 19 bases between. The CDR3 is 16 amino acids. Germline V lookup: CDR1 SEHNR, CDR2 FQNEAQ (reference sequence). CDR3 nucleotide sequence: TGTGCCAGCAGCTTATTAGTTTCAGGGTGGGGCGATGGCTACACCTTC. This gives the protein CASSLLVSGWGDGYTF.

This chain joins TRBV11-3 and TRBJ2-5; the match to TRBD2 covers 9 bases. Looked up from germline, CDR1 is SGHNT and CDR2 is YENEEA. The CDR3 loop spans 15 amino acids. The junction had 6 bases not matched to a gene; V was cut back by 3 bases and J by 4 bases. The DNA for the CDR3 is TGTGCCAGCAGCTTCGGCGGGGGGGCGGGAGAGACCCAGTACTTC. Amino acid sequence: CASSFGGGAGETQYF.

V usage is TRBV4-1 and J usage is TRBJ1-4; a weak D match, TRBD1 (5 bases). V shed 1 base and J shed 6 bases, with 12 bases lying between them. Germline CDR1 reads MGHRA; CDR2 reads YSYEKL. The CDR3 extends over 15 amino acids. The CDR3 DNA sequence: TGCGCCAGCAGCCAAGCCGGCAGGGTCGATGAAAAACTGTTTTTT. Protein product: CASSQAGRVDEKLFF.

The J gene is TRBJ2-1, the V gene TRBV2; a weak D match, TRBD2 (5 bases). The length of the CDR3 is 13 residues. Trimming cost V 1 base and J 10 bases, with 11 bases left between them. Germline V gene sequence: CDR1 SNHLY, CDR2 FYNNEI. DNA for the CDR3: TGTGCCAGCAGTGAAGTTCGGGCGGGCGAGCAGTTCTTC. Translating gives CASSEVRAGEQFF.

V is TRBV18 and J is TRBJ1-1, with 9 bases fitting TRBD1. In germline, CDR1 is KGHSH, CDR2 LQKENI. The CDR3 has 15 residues. After removal of 3 bases from V and 5 bases from J, the junction contained 7 bases not matched to a gene. CDR3 nucleotide sequence: TGTGCCAGCTCACCGGGGGACAGGGCGGGGACTGAAGCTTTCTTT. Translating gives CASSPGDRAGTEAFF.

The rearrangement joins TRBV27 to TRBJ1-5; D gene uncertain. In germline, CDR1 is MNHEY, CDR2 SMNVEV (reference sequence). The CDR3 consists of 13 residues. Between the trimmed V and J ends, which lost 3 bases and 0 bases, there was a span of 3 bases. The CDR3 nucleotides are TGTGCCAGCAGTTTTTATAGCAATCAGCCCCAGCATTTT. Translation gives CASSFYSNQPQHF.

The chain carries TRBV5-4 and TRBJ2-3, with TRBD2 matching over 10 bases. The CDR3 loop spans 15 amino acids. Trimming cost V 3 bases and J 1 base; bases outside gene matches: 2. The germline gives CDR1 SGHNT, CDR2 YYREEE (reference sequence). The CDR3 DNA reads as TGTGCCAGCAGCTACGGACTAGCGGGCACAGATACGCAGTATTTT. The encoded protein is CASSYGLAGTDTQYF.

The rearrangement links TRBV4-3 to TRBJ2-5; 11 bases fit TRBD2. The ends lost 1 base at V and 5 bases at J; junction bases unmatched: 12. Germline lookup yields CDR1 LGHNA and CDR2 YSLEER. The CDR3 is made up of 18 amino acids. In nucleotides, the CDR3 is TGCGCCAGCAGCCAAGCGCCTAGCGGGAGGCATGTAAGGGAGACCCAGTACTTC. It codes for CASSQAPSGRHVRETQYF.

The chain has TRBV28 and TRBJ1-3, with TRBD1 matching over 8 bases. The trim removed 3 bases at V and 0 bases at J, leaving 16 bases unmatched. The CDR3 has 20 residues. Germline V CDR1 and CDR2: MDHEN, SYDVKM. The CDR3 protein is CASSFLPGSGQGLSGNTIYF. The CDR3 DNA sequence: TGTGCCAGCAGTTTTTTGCCGGGGTCCGGACAGGGACTCTCTGGAAACACCATATATTTT.

The V and J genes are TRBV7-8 and TRBJ2-2, with D possibly TRBD2 on 5 matching bases. V lost 5 bases and J 6 bases, leaving 25 bases between the germline ends. Germline values: CDR1 SGHVS, CDR2 FQNEAQ. The CDR3 totals 18 residues. CDR3 coding DNA: TGTGCCAGCAGCCCCTCGATTCGGCTAGCCTTAAATCCCGGGGAGCTGTTTTTT. Translating it yields CASSPSIRLALNPGELFF. Complete variable domain (other parts from reference TRBV7-8 and TRBJ2-2): GAGVSQSPRYKVAKRGQDVALRCDPISGHVSLFWYQQALGQGPEFLTYFQNEAQLDKSGLPSDRFFAERPEGSVSTLKIQRTQQEDSAVYLCASSPSIRLALNPGELFFGEGSRLTVL.

The gene calls are TRBV4-1 and TRBJ1-5; 8 bases agree with TRBD1. The CDR3 is made up of 12 amino acids. The J segment lost 5 bases and the V segment lost 10 bases, leaving 4 bases of the junction unmatched. Germline CDR1 is MGHRA and CDR2 is YSYEKL. In nucleotides, the CDR3 is TGCGCCACCACAGGGGGAGATCAGCCCCAGCATTTT. This translates into CATTGGDQPQHF.

This sequence joins TRBV2 and TRBJ2-5, with 7 bases that match TRBD1. CDR3 length: 13 amino acids. The junction had 4 bases not matched to a gene; V was cut back by 7 bases and J by 2 bases. Germline CDR1 is SNHLY and CDR2 is FYNNEI. CDR3 sequence (DNA): TGTGCCAGCACCGGGACAGAACAAGAGACCCAGTACTTC. Translation: CASTGTEQETQYF.

This clone was observed a few times. This chain connects TRBV30 to TRBJ2-2; D ambiguous. The V end was cut by 5 bases, the J end by 3 bases, with 10 bases between. The CDR3 spans 13 residues. Germline loops: CDR1 GTSNPN, CDR2 SVGIG (reference sequence). The CDR3 DNA is TGTGCCTGGGCCCGACCGCACACCGGGGAGCTGTTTTTT. As protein: CAWARPHTGELFF. Filled out from reference TRBV30 and TRBJ2-2, the complete variable domain reads SQTIHQWPATLVQPVGSPLSLECTVEGTSNPNLYWYRQAAGRGLQLLFYSVGIGQISSEVPQNLSASRPQDRQFILSSKKLLLSDSGFYLCAWARPHTGELFFGEGSRLTVL.

The chain combines TRBV9 with TRBJ2-1; 8 nucleotides align to TRBD2. The CDR3 is 15 amino acids. V lost 2 bases to trimming and J lost 4 bases; unmatched junction nucleotides: 5. Germline V gene lookup returns CDR1 SGDLS and CDR2 YYNGEE. For the CDR3, the DNA is TGTGCCAGCAGCGTGAGGGGACTAGTGTACAATGAGCAGTTCTTC. It specifies CASSVRGLVYNEQFF. The full variable domain, its missing parts supplied by reference TRBV9 and TRBJ2-1, is DSGVTQTPKHLITATGQRVTLRCSPRSGDLSVYWYQQSLDQGLQFLIQYYNGEERAKGNILERFSAQQFPDLHSELNLSSLELGDSALYFCASSVRGLVYNEQFFGPGTRLTVL.

The chain couples TRBV29-1 to TRBJ2-5, with D maybe TRBD2 (7 bases). V gave up 4 bases and J gave up 5 bases, with 17 bases separating them. This CDR3 is 14 amino acids long. CDR1 is SQVTM, CDR2 ANQGSEA, per germline. CDR3 sequence (DNA): TGCAGCGTTGCCCGAGGGGGGGCGCGGGAGACCCAGTACTTC. Protein: CSVARGGARETQYF.

The chain links TRBV9 to TRBJ1-1; D gene uncertain. Between the trimmed V and J ends, which lost 0 bases and 1 base, there was a span of 7 bases. The CDR3 is made up of 14 amino acids. Germline lookup yields CDR1 SGDLS and CDR2 YYNGEE. In DNA form, the CDR3 reads TGTGCCAGCAGCGTAGCTCCAGGGAACACTGAAGCTTTCTTT. It encodes CASSVAPGNTEAFF.

This chain links TRBV5-4 with TRBJ1-1; no firm D call. There are 12 residues in the CDR3. V was trimmed by 9 bases and J by 0 bases, leaving 9 bases between them. CDR1 and CDR2 from the germline V gene are SGHNT and YYREEE (reference sequence). The CDR3 nucleotides read TGTGCCACCGGGAACATGAACACTGAAGCTTTCTTT. It specifies CATGNMNTEAFF. The variable domain in full, with the rest retrieved from reference TRBV5-4 and TRBJ1-1, is ETGVTQSPTHLIKTRGQQVTLRCSSQSGHNTVSWYQQALGQGPQFIFQYYREEENGRGNFPPRFSGLQFPNYSSELNVNALELDDSALYLCATGNMNTEAFFGQGTRLTVV.

V and J are TRBV30 and TRBJ1-4; no clear D. The CDR3 spans 13 residues. Germline V CDR1 and CDR2: GTSNPN, SVGIG (reference sequence). V lost 2 bases and J 4 bases, leaving 8 bases between the germline ends. CDR3 protein: CAWSKQSNEKLFF. In DNA form, the CDR3 reads TGTGCCTGGAGTAAACAGAGTAATGAAAAACTGTTTTTT. Looking up the rest from reference TRBV30 and TRBJ1-4 gives the full variable domain: SQTIHQWPATLVQPVGSPLSLECTVEGTSNPNLYWYRQAAGRGLQLLFYSVGIGQISSEVPQNLSASRPQDRQFILSSKKLLLSDSGFYLCAWSKQSNEKLFFGSGTQLSVL.

The rearrangement joins TRBV15 to TRBJ2-7; D tentatively fits TRBD1 or TRBD2 (7 bases each). Trimming pared 4 bases from V and 4 bases from J, leaving 17 bases between. CDR1 and CDR2 (germline): LNHNV, YYDKDF (reference sequence). This CDR3 spans 15 amino acids. The CDR3 region is CATSIHSGGDYEQYF. Here the CDR3 DNA reads TGTGCCACCAGCATACACTCAGGGGGGGATTACGAGCAGTACTTC.

This clone came up a few times. This rearrangement joins TRBV9 to TRBJ2-5; possible D gene TRBD1, 6 bases. Germline CDR1 is SGDLS and CDR2 is YYNGEE. The CDR3 has 14 amino acids. V was shortened by 1 base and J by 4 bases, with 11 bases between the two germline ends. The CDR3 DNA is TGTGCCAGCAGCGTACAGGGGATGTCAGAGACCCAGTACTTC. As protein: CASSVQGMSETQYF.

The V call is TRBV10-3, the J call TRBJ2-6, with 7 bases matching TRBD1. Germline trimming cut 10 bases from V and 4 bases from J; bases unmatched to any gene: 7. Per germline, CDR1 ENHRY and CDR2 SYGVKD. This CDR3 is 14 amino acids long. In DNA form, the CDR3 reads TGTGCCACCGGGACAGTGTCCGGGGCCAACGTCCTGACTTTC. It specifies CATGTVSGANVLTF.

This clone came up once. V usage is TRBV6-1 and J usage is TRBJ1-1, with TRBD1 matching 8 bases. There are 15 residues in the CDR3. Germline-derived CDR1 and CDR2 are MNHNS and SASEGT. V was clipped by 4 bases and J by 1 base; unmatched bases: 5. The CDR3 spells CASSGQGAANTEAFF. The CDR3, as DNA: TGTGCCAGCAGTGGCCAGGGGGCTGCGAACACTGAAGCTTTCTTT.

The chain uses TRBV30 and TRBJ1-5, with 7 bases aligning to TRBD1. V shed 0 bases and J 4 bases; nucleotides not matched to a gene: 12. Germline assignment: CDR1 GTSNPN and CDR2 SVGIG (reference sequence). This CDR3 region has 17 residues. Here the CDR3 DNA reads TGTGCCTGGAGTGTTAGGAGGGGGCGAGCCGAAAATCAGCCCCAGCATTTT. It yields the protein CAWSVRRGRAENQPQHF.

V and J are TRBV6-6 and TRBJ2-5, with D unclear. The CDR3 is 12 residues long. V was pared by 5 bases and J by 8 bases, with 12 bases between. Germline V gives CDR1 MNHNY, CDR2 SVGAGI (reference sequence). CDR3 DNA: TGTGCCAGCAGTCTAACTGACAAAACCCAGTACTTC. This translates into CASSLTDKTQYF.

The chain joins TRBV9 to TRBJ2-1; a possible D gene is TRBD2 (5 bases). The CDR3 contains 14 residues. Per germline, CDR1 SGDLS and CDR2 YYNGEE. V was shortened by 3 bases and J by 2 bases, with 9 bases between the two germline ends. CDR3 in amino acids: CASSGDGTYNEQFF. CDR3 coding DNA: TGTGCCAGCAGCGGTGACGGGACCTACAATGAGCAGTTCTTC.

The genes are TRBV2 and TRBJ1-5; D unresolved. This CDR3 region has 14 residues. Germline CDR1 and CDR2: SNHLY and FYNNEI. The V end lost 4 bases, the J end lost 0 bases, and 7 bases lay between the germline ends. The chain's CDR3 is CASSAPPSNQPQHF. The CDR3 region has the DNA TGTGCCAGCAGTGCCCCCCCTAGCAATCAGCCCCAGCATTTT.